The sequence of this TCR beta chain was determined in a study of T cells in Graves' hyperthyroidism and ophthalmopathy. Study outcomes and limitations: Stable hyperthyroidism was told apart from ophthalmopathy by a model built on 13 V-J features. Also found in blood were most expanded thyroid clonotypes above 0.001.

Amplification targeted TCR beta CDR3 regions from RNA transcripts. First-round RT-PCR targeting the TCR CDR3 was performed with the HTBI primer set. TCRdb reanalysed the multiplex PCR reads using MiXCR and keeps one entry per CDR3 protein. The table records 550,000 to 700,000 distinct CDR3 sequences, under 60% of them present only once. This clonotype has a single count. Its antigen is currently unknown. Per germline, CDR1 ENHRY and CDR2 SYGVKD. The CDR3 is 12 amino acids. The V gene end was trimmed by 8 bases and the J gene end by 4 bases; junction bases not matched to a gene: 3. Uncontrolled infection, other autoimmune disease, pregnancy or lactation barred patients from enrollment. Diagnoses were made from clinical symptoms, serum measures (thyroxine and TRAb), thyroid ultrasound and orbital computed tomography.

The chain couples TRBV10-3 to TRBJ1-2; 8 bases fit TRBD1. Specimen: peripheral blood or thyroid tissue (not recorded which). The receptor was derived from an adult woman with Graves' disease, either hyperthyroidism or ophthalmopathy (not recorded which). The DNA of the CDR3 is TGTGCCATCGAGGGGACAGGCTATGGCTACACCTTC. Translation gives CAIEGTGYGYTF.